What follows are 32 T cell receptor beta chains derived from one specimen sequenced in a study of T cells after posttransplantation cyclophosphamide. Profiling relied on immunoSEQ multiplex PCR, and the TCRdb table lists in-frame clones only, not all of them. The table includes 21,000 or so clones, approximately 98% detected once. Sequenced: naive CD8+ T cells sorted from PBMCs. These receptors all come from a man aged 35 to 55 in good health, CMV-negative, and a related stem cell transplant donor.

V gene TRBV5-1 combines with J gene TRBJ2-1; 11 bases line up with TRBD2. V was pared by 5 bases and J by 3 bases, with 7 bases of the junction left unmatched. Germline lookup yields CDR1 SGHRS and CDR2 YFSETQ. CDR3 length equals 16 residues. The CDR3 reads CASRPLAGGVYNEQFF. CDR3 sequence (DNA): TGCGCCAGCAGACCGCTAGCGGGAGGAGTCTACAATGAGCAGTTCTTC.

CDR3 sequence reads: CALGGGTSGRNIDEQFF. DNA for the CDR3: TGTGCCCTGGGTGGGGGGACTAGCGGGAGGAATATAGATGAGCAGTTCTTC. V gene TRBV7-8 combines with J gene TRBJ2-1; 15 bases map to TRBD2. V lost 11 bases and J lost 8; bases outside the gene matches: 16. Looked up from germline, CDR1 is SGHVS and CDR2 is FQNEAQ. This CDR3 region has 17 residues. Full variable domain (missing parts from reference TRBV7-8 and TRBJ2-1): GAGVSQSPRYKVAKRGQDVALRCDPISGHVSLFWYQQALGQGPEFLTYFQNEAQLDKSGLPSDRFFAERPEGSVSTLKIQRTQQEDSAVYLCALGGGTSGRNIDEQFFGPGTRLTVL.

The rearrangement joins TRBV2 to TRBJ2-3; D gene unclear. The V and J ends lost 3 bases and 0 bases respectively, with 10 bases between them. Per the germline V gene, CDR1 is SNHLY and CDR2 is FYNNEI. The CDR3 length is 15 residues. The CDR3 DNA reads TGTGCCAGCAGTGAGGCGACACGTAGCACAGATACGCAGTATTTT. Translation: CASSEATRSTDTQYF.

The V and J genes are TRBV12-2 and TRBJ1-2; no DNA check was done on the table's D call, TRBD1. TRBV12-2 is flagged as a pseudogene. The CDR3 runs 14 residues. CDR3 region: CASRSGQGAVGYTF. CDR3 DNA: TGTGCAAGTCGCTCGGGGCAGGGGGCAGTTGGCTACACCTTC.

The chain couples TRBV28 to TRBJ1-3; unclear D gene. The ends were cut back, 4 bases at V and 0 bases at J, with 13 bases in the middle. This CDR3 contains 16 residues. CDR1 is MDHEN and CDR2 is SYDVKM in the germline V gene. The CDR3, as DNA: TGTGCCAGCAGTTGGTTGAGTGGGCTCTCTGGAAACACCATATATTTT. It is translated as CASSWLSGLSGNTIYF.

V and J are TRBV30 and TRBJ2-1, with a weak D call TRBD1 (7 bases). The germline V gene encodes CDR1 GTSNPN and CDR2 SVGIG (reference sequence). Deletions cut 2 bases from V and 4 bases from J, with 18 bases between. This CDR3 is built from 16 residues. DNA for the CDR3: TGTGCCTGGAGTATTCTCAGGGGGGCGGGGTACAATGAGCAGTTCTTC. Its protein is CAWSILRGAGYNEQFF.

The chain links TRBV15 to TRBJ2-1; 12 bases line up with TRBD2. Germline trimming cut 1 base from V and 4 bases from J; bases unmatched to any gene: 2. Germline CDR1 is LNHNV and CDR2 is YYDKDF (reference sequence). The CDR3 has 16 amino acids. CDR3 protein: CATSRGTSGAYNEQFF. CDR3 coding DNA: TGTGCCACCAGCAGAGGGACTAGCGGGGCTTACAATGAGCAGTTCTTC.

CDR3 sequence: CASSRTELYGYTF. As DNA, the CDR3 is TGCGCCAGCAGTCGGACAGAGCTCTATGGCTACACCTTC. This chain uses TRBV4-3 with TRBJ1-2, with D possibly being TRBD1 (6 bases). The germline gives CDR1 LGHNA, CDR2 YSLEER. The CDR3 covers 13 residues. V shed 6 bases and J shed 4 bases, with 12 bases lying between them.

The chain combines TRBV28 with TRBJ2-5, with 8 bases lining up with TRBD1. Trimming removed 2 bases from V and 5 bases from J; junction bases left unmatched: 7. Germline CDR1 reads MDHEN; CDR2 reads SYDVKM. There are 15 residues in the CDR3. This CDR3 reads CASSLTTGAGETQYF. The DNA of the CDR3 is TGTGCCAGCAGTTTAACGACAGGGGCCGGTGAGACCCAGTACTTC.

The V gene is TRBV7-9, the J gene TRBJ2-3; D is uncertain. This CDR3 is 14 amino acids long. V lost 1 base to trimming and J lost 11 bases, with 16 bases between them. In germline, CDR1 is SEHNR, CDR2 FQNEAQ (reference sequence). CDR3 residues: CASSLDSFVTEQYF. For the CDR3, the DNA is TGTGCCAGCAGCTTAGATAGCTTCGTCACGGAGCAGTATTTT.

The rearrangement links TRBV7-9 to TRBJ2-1; D is perhaps TRBD1 (5 bases). The CDR3 consists of 12 residues. V dropped 5 bases and J dropped 10 bases, with 12 bases sitting between them. The V gene's germline CDR1 is SEHNR and CDR2 FQNEAQ (reference sequence). The CDR3 is CASSPGSWEQFF. DNA of the CDR3: TGTGCCAGCAGCCCAGGGTCATGGGAGCAGTTCTTC.

The chain couples TRBV27 to TRBJ2-2; possibly TRBD1 for D (6 bases). Trimming cost V 5 bases and J 3 bases, with 16 bases left between them. The CDR3 consists of 16 residues. Germline V gene data show CDR1 as MNHEY and CDR2 as SMNVEV (reference sequence). CDR3: CASSPMTGDYTGELFF. CDR3 bases: TGTGCCAGCAGTCCAATGACAGGAGATTACACCGGGGAGCTGTTTTTT.

In nucleotides, the CDR3 is TGTGCCAGCAGTTTGCCCCTCCCTCGTTACGAGCAGTACTTC. Translating gives CASSLPLPRYEQYF. The V call is TRBV28, the J call TRBJ2-5; no clear D gene. Near its end, the DNA agrees better with TRBJ2-7, so the J call may be wrong. The CDR3 is 14 residues long. Per the germline V gene, CDR1 is MDHEN and CDR2 is SYDVKM.

The V and J genes are TRBV6-5 and TRBJ1-5; D perhaps matches TRBD1 (5 bases). Per the germline V gene, CDR1 is MNHEY and CDR2 is SVGAGI. This CDR3 has 16 residues. V was trimmed by 2 bases and J by 0 bases, leaving 11 bases between them. CDR3 sequence reads: CASSYPGFSSNQPQHF. In DNA form, the CDR3 reads TGTGCCAGCAGTTACCCAGGGTTCTCTAGCAATCAGCCCCAGCATTTT.

The CDR3 protein is CASSVAAGYNEQFF. The DNA of the CDR3 is TGCGCCAGCAGTGTAGCGGCTGGTTACAATGAGCAGTTCTTC. The J gene is TRBJ2-1, the V gene TRBV10-1, with D possibly being TRBD2 (6 bases). The CDR3 runs 14 residues. Per the germline V gene, CDR1 is WNHNN and CDR2 is SYGVQD (reference sequence). Deletions cut 4 bases from V and 4 bases from J, with 11 bases between.

The chain is built from TRBV5-4 and TRBJ2-7, with a tentative D call TRBD2 (6 bases). CDR3 length: 16 residues. The germline V and J ends were trimmed by 3 bases and 3 bases, with 19 bases remaining between them. The V gene's germline CDR1 is SGHNT and CDR2 YYREEE (reference sequence). Here the CDR3 DNA reads TGTGCCAGCAGCTACTATGACCGCCAGGGAGGCTACGAGCAGTACTTC. Translating it yields CASSYYDRQGGYEQYF.

The CDR3 DNA reads as TGTGCCAGCAGCCCTATGGCTCTAGCGGGAAACGAGCAGTACTTC. It yields the protein CASSPMALAGNEQYF. The rearrangement uses TRBV7-8 and TRBJ2-7, with 9 bases lining up with TRBD2. The germline gives CDR1 SGHVS, CDR2 FQNEAQ. The length of the CDR3 is 15 residues. Germline trimming cut 5 bases from V and 5 bases from J; bases unmatched to any gene: 10.

In its sample, this clone was seen once. V and J are TRBV4-1 and TRBJ1-1; weak D call: TRBD1 (6 bases). CDR3 length: 15 amino acids. The V gene's germline CDR1 is MGHRA and CDR2 YSYEKL. With 0 bases removed from V and 3 bases from J, the gap between germline ends came to 11 bases. CDR3: CASSQDGQGYTEAFF. The CDR3 coding sequence is TGCGCCAGCAGCCAAGATGGGCAGGGGTACACTGAAGCTTTCTTT.

The chain is built from TRBV28 and TRBJ2-3; 9 bases are shared with TRBD1. Germline lookup yields CDR1 MDHEN and CDR2 SYDVKM. This CDR3 is built from 15 residues. Germline trimming cut 4 bases from V and 6 bases from J; bases unmatched to any gene: 8. CDR3 protein: CASSSRDRAWDTQYF. The CDR3 region has the DNA TGTGCCAGCAGTTCCCGGGACAGGGCATGGGATACGCAGTATTTT.

The chain carries TRBV7-8 and TRBJ2-7, with 7 bases matching TRBD1. Germline V gene sequence: CDR1 SGHVS, CDR2 FQNEAQ. This CDR3 has 15 residues. V lost 3 bases to trimming and J lost 4 bases; unmatched junction nucleotides: 9. This CDR3 is CASSFFTGAGYEQYF. CDR3 in DNA: TGTGCCAGCAGCTTCTTTACAGGGGCCGGGTACGAGCAGTACTTC.

The chain's CDR3 is CASSGGPGGNEQFF. The CDR3 coding sequence is TGTGCCAGCAGCGGGGGGCCGGGAGGCAATGAGCAGTTCTTC. The chain recombines TRBV9 with TRBJ2-1, with D tentatively TRBD2 (7 bases). The V and J ends lost 3 bases and 6 bases respectively, with 13 bases between them. Germline values: CDR1 SGDLS, CDR2 YYNGEE. The CDR3 has 14 residues.

The rearrangement links TRBV27 to TRBJ2-3; the D is unclear. The germline V and J ends were trimmed by 8 bases and 1 base, with 10 bases remaining between them. Germline V gene lookup returns CDR1 MNHEY and CDR2 SMNVEV (reference sequence). The CDR3 extends over 13 amino acids. The CDR3 here is CASSFLGTDTQYF. In DNA, the CDR3 is TGTGCCAGCTCCTTTCTTGGCACAGATACGCAGTATTTT.

The rearrangement links TRBV4-1 to TRBJ2-1; D might be TRBD1 (7 bases). This CDR3 has 14 residues. Germline V gives CDR1 MGHRA, CDR2 YSYEKL. Trimming took 1 base from V and 8 from J, leaving 12 bases between them. CDR3 loop: CASSQGDSGYEQFF. The CDR3 DNA follows: TGCGCCAGCAGCCAAGGGGACAGCGGGTATGAGCAGTTCTTC.

V and J are TRBV4-3 and TRBJ2-1, with TRBD1 matching 12 bases. Trimming removed 4 bases from V and 4 bases from J; junction bases left unmatched: 11. This CDR3 spans 18 amino acids. Germline loops: CDR1 LGHNA, CDR2 YSLEER. The CDR3 loop reads CASSLPPPGQGAYNEQFF. The CDR3 bases are TGCGCCAGCAGCCTCCCCCCCCCGGGACAGGGGGCGTACAATGAGCAGTTCTTC.

The CDR3 bases are TGCGCCAGCAGCCAAGACGGGGGGGGAGGCTATGGCTACACCTTC. Translating gives CASSQDGGGGYGYTF. The rearrangement uses TRBV4-1 and TRBJ1-2; a possible D gene is TRBD1 (5 bases). V gave up 0 bases and J gave up 4 bases, with 12 bases separating them. Germline V gene lookup returns CDR1 MGHRA and CDR2 YSYEKL. CDR3 length: 15 residues.

In DNA, the CDR3 is TGCGCCAGCAGGGGATGGATCGGGGGAAATCAGCCCCAGCATTTT. Translating it yields CASRGWIGGNQPQHF. The rearrangement joins TRBV4-1 to TRBJ1-5, with D tentatively TRBD1 (5 bases). The CDR3 contains 15 residues. Per germline, CDR1 MGHRA and CDR2 YSYEKL. The V end lost 6 bases, the J end lost 4 bases, and 16 bases lay between the germline ends.

V gene TRBV30 combines with J gene TRBJ2-1; 8 bases align to TRBD1. The trim removed 3 bases at V and 0 bases at J, leaving 4 bases unmatched. CDR1 GTSNPN and CDR2 SVGIG come from the germline V gene (reference sequence). The CDR3 contains 15 residues. The CDR3 DNA reads as TGTGCCTGGAGAGGGGACAGGAGCTCCTACAATGAGCAGTTCTTC. As protein: CAWRGDRSSYNEQFF.

The rearrangement uses TRBV6-1 and TRBJ2-7; 7 nucleotides match TRBD2. The CDR3 has 15 amino acids. Germline loops: CDR1 MNHNS, CDR2 SASEGT. The trim removed 0 bases at V and 7 bases at J, leaving 9 bases unmatched. The DNA of the CDR3 is TGTGCCAGCAGTGAAGCCGGCAGGGACTACGAAGAGCAGTACTTC. Translated: CASSEAGRDYEEQYF.

This chain joins TRBV27 and TRBJ1-2, with 9 bases lining up with TRBD1. The CDR3 consists of 14 residues. Germline assignment: CDR1 MNHEY and CDR2 SMNVEV (reference sequence). V gave up 5 bases and J gave up 2 bases; unmatched junction bases: 3. The CDR3 nucleotides read TGTGCCAGCAGTATCGACAGGGGGAACTATGGCTACACCTTC. It codes for CASSIDRGNYGYTF.

The V gene is TRBV19, the J gene TRBJ2-1; TRBD2 aligns across 10 bases. The J segment lost 0 bases and the V segment lost 5 bases, leaving 7 bases of the junction unmatched. The CDR3 loop spans 17 amino acids. CDR1 and CDR2 from the germline V gene are LNHDA and SQIVND (reference sequence). For the CDR3, the DNA is TGTGCCAGTAGTGTACTAGCGGGAACGAGCTCCTACAATGAGCAGTTCTTC. It translates to CASSVLAGTSSYNEQFF. Supplemented by reference TRBV19 and TRBJ2-1, the full variable domain reads DGGITQSPKYLFRKEGQNVTLSCEQNLNHDAMYWYRQDPGQGLRLIYYSQIVNDFQKGDIAEGYSVSREKKESFPLTVTSAQKNPTAFYLCASSVLAGTSSYNEQFFGPGTRLTVL.

The chain carries TRBV4-2 and TRBJ1-1; D possibly corresponds to TRBD1 (5 bases). The CDR3 spans 17 residues. V was trimmed by 1 base and J by 0 bases, leaving 15 bases between them. Germline V gene lookup returns CDR1 LGHNA and CDR2 YNFKEQ. For the CDR3, the DNA is TGTGCCAGCAGCCAAGGAATAACGGGGGACCTGAACACTGAAGCTTTCTTT. This translates into CASSQGITGDLNTEAFF.

The V gene is TRBV6-5, the J gene TRBJ2-7; TRBD2 is a possible D gene (6 bases). The germline V and J ends were trimmed by 5 bases and 4 bases, with 15 bases remaining between them. This CDR3 has 14 residues. CDR1 is MNHEY, CDR2 SVGAGI, per germline. This CDR3 reads CASSESGLLYEQYF. The CDR3 DNA follows: TGTGCCAGCAGTGAATCGGGACTTCTTTACGAGCAGTACTTC.